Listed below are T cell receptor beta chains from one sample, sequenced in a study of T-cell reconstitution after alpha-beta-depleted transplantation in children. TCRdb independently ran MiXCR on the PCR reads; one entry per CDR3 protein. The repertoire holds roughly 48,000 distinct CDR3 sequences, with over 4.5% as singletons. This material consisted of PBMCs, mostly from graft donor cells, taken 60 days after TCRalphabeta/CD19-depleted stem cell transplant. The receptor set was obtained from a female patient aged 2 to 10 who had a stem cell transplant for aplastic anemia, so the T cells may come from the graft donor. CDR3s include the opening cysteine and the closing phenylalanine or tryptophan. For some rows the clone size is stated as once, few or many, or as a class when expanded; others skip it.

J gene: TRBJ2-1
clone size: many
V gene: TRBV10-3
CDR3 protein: CAISVASEQFF

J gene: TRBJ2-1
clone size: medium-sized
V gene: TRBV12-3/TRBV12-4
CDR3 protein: CASRLQGSQVYEQFF

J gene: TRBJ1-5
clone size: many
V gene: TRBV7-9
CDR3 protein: CASSPRTGNQPQHF

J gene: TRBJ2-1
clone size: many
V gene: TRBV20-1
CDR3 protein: CSAHREFAYNEQFF

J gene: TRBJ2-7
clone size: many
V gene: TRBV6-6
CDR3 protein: CASSYSGTSSYEQYF

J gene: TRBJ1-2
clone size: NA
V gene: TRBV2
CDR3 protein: CASRTGFGSGYTF

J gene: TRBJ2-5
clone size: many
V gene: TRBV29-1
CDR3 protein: CSVESWTGEETQYF

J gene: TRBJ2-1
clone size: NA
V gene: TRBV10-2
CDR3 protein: CASLGPEQFF

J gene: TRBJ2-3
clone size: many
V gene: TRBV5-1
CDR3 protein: CASSFQDTQYF

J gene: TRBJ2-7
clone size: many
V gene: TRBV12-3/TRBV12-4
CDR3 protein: CASSFGQGASYEQYF

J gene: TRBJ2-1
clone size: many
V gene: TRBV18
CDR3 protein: CASSLQGSGYNEQFF

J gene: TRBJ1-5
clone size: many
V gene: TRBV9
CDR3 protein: CASSVGQGGNQPQHF

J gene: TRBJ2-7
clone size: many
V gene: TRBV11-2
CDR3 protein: CASSLPAGGLEQYF

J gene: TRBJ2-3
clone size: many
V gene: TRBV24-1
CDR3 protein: CATSVTADTQYF

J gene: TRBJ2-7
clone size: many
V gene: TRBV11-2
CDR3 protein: CASSLGMEHPYEQYF

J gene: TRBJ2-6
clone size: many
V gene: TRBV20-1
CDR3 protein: CSARGQGSGANVLTF

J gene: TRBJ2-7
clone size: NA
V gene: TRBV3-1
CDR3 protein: CASTMGGSYEQYF

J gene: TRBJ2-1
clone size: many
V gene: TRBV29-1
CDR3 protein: CSVERANNEQFF

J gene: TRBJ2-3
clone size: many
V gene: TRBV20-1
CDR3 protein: CRRGDTQYF

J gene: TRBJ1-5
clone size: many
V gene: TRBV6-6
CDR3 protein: CASSYYGMRGQPQHF

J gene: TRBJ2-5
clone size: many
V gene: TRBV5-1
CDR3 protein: CASSLTYQETQYF

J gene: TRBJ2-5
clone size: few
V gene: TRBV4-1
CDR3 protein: CASSQEGGLAGETQYF

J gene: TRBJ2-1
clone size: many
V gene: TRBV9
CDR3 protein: CASSRGRVLHHEQFF

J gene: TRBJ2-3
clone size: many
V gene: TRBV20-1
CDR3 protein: CSAREGLAGVWTDTQYF

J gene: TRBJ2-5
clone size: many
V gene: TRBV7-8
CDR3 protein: CASSPLGTQYF

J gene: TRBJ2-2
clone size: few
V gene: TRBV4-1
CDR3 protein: CASSQSSGSWSGGELFF

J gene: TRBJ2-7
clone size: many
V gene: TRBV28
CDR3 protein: CASRRTSGALEQYF

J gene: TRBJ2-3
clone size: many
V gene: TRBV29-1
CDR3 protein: CSVNRGQPTDTQYF

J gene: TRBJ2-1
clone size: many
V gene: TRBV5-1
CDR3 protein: CASSLGWTGGHNEQFF